The 29 T cell receptor beta chains listed next were all sequenced from one sample in a study of blood T cell repertoires in COVID-19. Here immunoSEQ multiplex PCR was the method, and the copy in TCRdb shows in-frame clones only, minus some. The repertoire consists of roughly 280,000 clones, with 80% to 90% occurring once and the leading ten covering 2.4%. The sample taken for sequencing was PBMCs or T cells enriched from blood (not recorded which). Receptor source: a woman aged 18 to 35 who had recovered from COVID-19.

CDR3 DNA sequence: TGTGCCAGCAGGGAATCCGGGACAGGGGTGCTCGGCTACACCTTC. Translated, it gives CASRESGTGVLGYTF. The chain couples TRBV2 to TRBJ1-2; 10 bases are a match to TRBD1. Germline CDR1 and CDR2: SNHLY and FYNNEI. V lost 6 bases, J lost 8 bases, and 12 bases stayed unmatched. The length of the CDR3 is 15 residues.

V and J are TRBV6-5 and TRBJ2-5; 7 nucleotides agree with TRBD2. V was pared by 6 bases and J by 1 base, with 5 bases of the junction left unmatched. The CDR3 runs 14 residues. The germline V gene encodes CDR1 MNHEY and CDR2 SVGAGI. This chain's CDR3 is CASSKTSTQETQYF. CDR3 in DNA: TGTGCCAGCAGCAAGACTAGCACCCAAGAGACCCAGTACTTC.

As to this clone: At one end the junction does not follow the germline gene, possibly because of a read error. The J gene is TRBJ1-5, the V gene TRBV7-9; no definite D call. Germline CDR1 is SEHNR and CDR2 is FQNEAQ (reference sequence). CDR3 length equals 13 residues. The DNA of the CDR3 is TGTGCCAGCAGCTTAGGGAGCAGTCAGCCCCAGCATTTT. It specifies CASSLGSSQPQHF.

The chain recombines TRBV3-1 (or the pseudogene TRBV3-2) with TRBJ2-7; TRBD1 is a possible D gene (6 bases). The germline gives CDR1 LGHDT, CDR2 YNNKEL (reference sequence). The CDR3 sequence is 13 residues long. Trimming removed 0 bases at V and 7 bases at J, with 10 bases between. The CDR3 loop is CASSQENREEQYF. The CDR3 DNA reads as TGTGCCAGCAGCCAAGAGAACAGGGAAGAGCAGTACTTC.

The V and J genes are TRBV2 and TRBJ2-6; 9 bases align to TRBD1. Germline V CDR1 and CDR2: SNHLY, FYNNEI. The trim removed 8 bases at V and 0 bases at J, leaving 8 bases unmatched. The CDR3 is made up of 17 amino acids. As DNA, the CDR3 is TGTGCCAGCCGAAGGGACAGGGCTTTCTCTGGGGCCAACGTCCTGACTTTC. It codes for CASRRDRAFSGANVLTF.

The chain's CDR3 is CASSTRQGFMEQFF. The CDR3 DNA reads TGTGCCAGCAGTACGAGACAGGGGTTTATGGAGCAGTTCTTC. The chain couples TRBV9 to TRBJ2-1; 8 nucleotides match TRBD1. V trimming: 5 bases; J trimming: 10 bases; junction bases outside the gene matches: 11. Germline CDR1 SGDLS, CDR2 YYNGEE. The CDR3 extends over 14 amino acids. The full variable domain, rest sourced from reference TRBV9 and TRBJ2-1, is DSGVTQTPKHLITATGQRVTLRCSPRSGDLSVYWYQQSLDQGLQFLIQYYNGEERAKGNILERFSAQQFPDLHSELNLSSLELGDSALYFCASSTRQGFMEQFFGPGTRLTVL.

The CDR3 bases are TGTGCCAGCAGCTTAGGGGGTCAGGGGTGGAATGAGCAGTTCTTC. Amino acids: CASSLGGQGWNEQFF. This sequence joins TRBV7-3 and TRBJ2-1; possibly TRBD1 for D (6 bases). Germline lookup yields CDR1 SGHTA and CDR2 FQGTGA. Trimming stripped 2 bases from V and 7 bases from J, with 15 bases between. The CDR3 length is 15 residues.

This chain joins TRBV5-1 and TRBJ2-5; no definite D call. The CDR3 is 13 amino acids. V lost 1 base and J 1 base, leaving 5 bases between the germline ends. The germline gives CDR1 SGHRS, CDR2 YFSETQ. CDR3 sequence (DNA): TGCGCCAGCAGCTTGCATTTCCAAGAGACCCAGTACTTC. Translating it yields CASSLHFQETQYF.

This chain uses TRBV5-8 with TRBJ2-7; D is unclear. The CDR3 spans 14 residues. CDR1 is SGHTS, CDR2 YDEGEE, per germline. V lost 9 bases, J lost 1 base, and 17 bases lay in between. The CDR3 region is CATALGDASYEQYF. In DNA, the CDR3 is TGTGCCACCGCCCTCGGAGATGCATCCTACGAGCAGTACTTC.

This chain joins TRBV7-3 and TRBJ2-1, with D possibly being TRBD1 (5 bases). In germline, CDR1 is SGHTA, CDR2 FQGTGA. V lost 5 bases and J 10 bases, leaving 15 bases between the germline ends. This CDR3 has 13 amino acids. The CDR3 is CASSPRTLGEQFF. CDR3 sequence (DNA): TGTGCCAGCAGCCCACGGACATTGGGCGAGCAGTTCTTC.

V is TRBV6-5 and J is TRBJ2-2; 8 nucleotides line up with TRBD1. J lost 4 bases, V lost 6 bases, and 4 bases had no gene match. CDR1 is MNHEY and CDR2 is SVGAGI in the germline V gene. The CDR3 runs to 14 residues. CDR3 in amino acids: CASRRGTGTGELFF. For the CDR3, the DNA is TGTGCCAGCAGGCGCGGGACAGGCACCGGGGAGCTGTTTTTT.

On this clone: Other DNA variants within this sample encode the same CDR3. The chain joins TRBV5-1 to TRBJ2-3, with 8 bases identical to TRBD1. V was pared by 4 bases and J by 3 bases, with 4 bases of the junction left unmatched. Germline CDR1 is SGHRS and CDR2 is YFSETQ. This CDR3 spans 14 amino acids. CDR3 DNA: TGCGCCAGCAGCCCAGGACAGGGTACAGATACGCAGTATTTT. Amino acid sequence: CASSPGQGTDTQYF.

Only a few counts were recorded for this clone. J is TRBJ2-7 and V is TRBV28; tentatively, D is TRBD2 (6 bases). Trimming pared 2 bases from V and 3 bases from J, leaving 11 bases between. Looked up from germline, CDR1 is MDHEN and CDR2 is SYDVKM. CDR3 length equals 14 residues. The CDR3 region is CASSLTGVDYEQYF. In DNA, the CDR3 is TGTGCCAGCAGTTTAACGGGGGTTGACTACGAGCAGTACTTC.

This chain links TRBV11-1 with TRBJ2-3; D is possibly TRBD2 (6 bases). The V gene's germline CDR1 is SGHAT and CDR2 FQDESV (reference sequence). V was clipped by 9 bases and J by 2 bases, with 15 bases between them. There are 14 residues in the CDR3. CDR3 sequence reads: CASGPGLYTDTQYF. For the CDR3, the DNA is TGTGCCAGTGGGCCGGGACTTTACACAGATACGCAGTATTTT.

V and J are TRBV4-1 and TRBJ1-1; maybe TRBD1 (5 bases). Germline V CDR1 and CDR2: MGHRA, YSYEKL. The CDR3 runs 13 residues. V was clipped by 5 bases and J by 2 bases, with 9 bases between them. The CDR3 DNA reads as TGCGCCAGCAGCAGGGGTACCAACACTGAAGCTTTCTTT. Protein: CASSRGTNTEAFF.

V is TRBV5-1 and J is TRBJ2-2; 7 bases are shared with TRBD1. The CDR3 has 15 residues. Germline-derived CDR1 and CDR2 are SGHRS and YFSETQ. V trimming: 3 bases; J trimming: 3 bases; junction bases outside the gene matches: 5. The chain's CDR3 is CASSYGTDYTGELFF. DNA for the CDR3: TGCGCCAGCAGCTATGGGACAGACTACACCGGGGAGCTGTTTTTT. Filled out from reference TRBV5-1 and TRBJ2-2, the complete variable domain reads KAGVTQTPRYLIKTRGQQVTLSCSPISGHRSVSWYQQTPGQGLQFLFEYFSETQRNKGNFPGRFSGRQFSNSRSEMNVSTLELGDSALYLCASSYGTDYTGELFFGEGSRLTVL.

DNA for the CDR3: TGTGCCAGTCACCCGGGGGTACTCTTCTCGCATGAGCAGTTCTTC. This translates into CASHPGVLFSHEQFF. The rearrangement uses TRBV28 and TRBJ2-1, with D possibly being TRBD2 (6 bases). This CDR3 contains 15 residues. Germline V gene sequence: CDR1 MDHEN, CDR2 SYDVKM. Trimming stripped 9 bases from V and 8 bases from J, with 23 bases between.

The rearrangement joins TRBV12-3 or TRBV12-4 to TRBJ2-7, with 8 bases identical to TRBD2. There are 13 residues in the CDR3. V shed 8 bases and J 6 bases; nucleotides not matched to a gene: 9. The CDR3 sequence is CASQTGGFGEQYF. CDR3 nucleotide sequence: TGTGCCAGCCAGACGGGGGGGTTCGGCGAGCAGTACTTC.

The chain has TRBV6-4 and TRBJ1-2; perhaps TRBD1 as D (6 bases). Trimming shortened V by 2 bases and J by 7 bases, and 14 bases separated the two germline ends. Germline lookup yields CDR1 MRHNA and CDR2 SNTAGT. The CDR3 is 14 residues long. The CDR3 DNA reads TGTGCCAGCAGTGACACGGCTGGGGGCGGTGGCTACACCTTC. Translation gives CASSDTAGGGGYTF.

The chain links TRBV5-4 to TRBJ2-3, with no clear D. V was clipped by 1 base and J by 6 bases, with 6 bases between them. The CDR3 totals 12 residues. Germline values: CDR1 SGHNT, CDR2 YYREEE (reference sequence). CDR3 residues: CASSLPRDTQYF. The DNA of the CDR3 is TGTGCCAGCAGCTTGCCCAGGGATACGCAGTATTTT.

The chain carries TRBV27 and TRBJ2-5; D is perhaps TRBD1 (6 bases). This CDR3 region has 16 residues. Germline V gene lookup returns CDR1 MNHEY and CDR2 SMNVEV (reference sequence). Between the trimmed V and J ends, which lost 6 bases and 2 bases, there was a span of 19 bases. The CDR3 DNA reads TGTGCCAGCAGGAGGGGCAGGGGTATGGCACAAGAGACCCAGTACTTC. Translated, it gives CASRRGRGMAQETQYF.

V usage is TRBV5-1 and J usage is TRBJ1-2; 10 bases are a match to TRBD1. V was pared by 4 bases and J by 8 bases, with 5 bases of the junction left unmatched. CDR3 length: 13 amino acids. Germline V gene data show CDR1 as SGHRS and CDR2 as YFSETQ. CDR3 DNA sequence: TGCGCCAGCAGCACTGGGACAGGGGAAGGCTACACCTTC. Protein product: CASSTGTGEGYTF.

The V gene is TRBV27, the J gene TRBJ2-7; D possibly corresponds to TRBD2 (6 bases). The ends were cut back, 1 base at V and 0 bases at J, with 7 bases in the middle. Looked up from germline, CDR1 is MNHEY and CDR2 is SMNVEV (reference sequence). CDR3 length: 14 residues. The chain's CDR3 is CASSLFGGSYEQYF. The CDR3 DNA sequence: TGTGCCAGCAGTTTATTCGGGGGCTCCTACGAGCAGTACTTC.

The chain has TRBV6-6 and TRBJ1-2; 8 nucleotides match TRBD1. The CDR3 contains 14 residues. Trimming removed 6 bases from V and 5 bases from J; junction bases left unmatched: 8. The V gene's germline CDR1 is MNHNY and CDR2 SVGAGI (reference sequence). The CDR3 DNA reads TGTGCCAGCAGAGAGACAGGGGTGCGATATGGCTACACCTTC. It translates to CASRETGVRYGYTF.

This rearrangement joins TRBV3-1 (or the pseudogene TRBV3-2) to TRBJ1-5; 7 bases are a match to TRBD1. With V trimmed by 3 bases and J by 3 bases, 2 bases remained unmatched. Germline CDR1 LGHDT, CDR2 YNNKEL (reference sequence). The CDR3 is 14 amino acids. The CDR3 sequence is CASSQTGPNQPQHF. The CDR3 nucleotides read TGTGCCAGCAGCCAGACAGGGCCCAATCAGCCCCAGCATTTT.

The rearrangement uses TRBV5-4 and TRBJ2-1; TRBD2 matches 8 bases. The CDR3 extends over 15 amino acids. Germline V gene lookup returns CDR1 SGHNT and CDR2 YYREEE (reference sequence). With 2 bases clipped from V and 4 bases from J, the junction kept 5 bases outside the gene matches. CDR3 residues: CASSLQAGAYNEQFF. The CDR3 nucleotides read TGTGCCAGCAGCTTACAAGCGGGGGCATACAATGAGCAGTTCTTC.

V and J are TRBV4-1 and TRBJ2-7; 8 bases match TRBD2. There are 15 residues in the CDR3. The V gene end was trimmed by 6 bases and the J gene end by 2 bases; junction bases not matched to a gene: 9. Looked up from germline, CDR1 is MGHRA and CDR2 is YSYEKL. This chain's CDR3 is CASRPLGGGTYEQYF. The CDR3 DNA follows: TGCGCCAGCAGGCCACTTGGCGGGGGGACCTACGAGCAGTACTTC.

This sequence joins TRBV6-5 and TRBJ1-6; D not resolved. The CDR3 sequence is 12 residues long. Between the trimmed V and J ends, which lost 4 bases and 9 bases, there was a span of 7 bases. Looked up from germline, CDR1 is MNHEY and CDR2 is SVGAGI. The CDR3 loop reads CASSSEVSPLHF. In nucleotides, the CDR3 is TGTGCCAGCAGTTCCGAGGTTTCACCCCTCCACTTT.

The chain combines TRBV7-9 with TRBJ1-2, with 9 bases aligning to TRBD1. This CDR3 has 16 residues. V was clipped by 5 bases and J by 5 bases; unmatched bases: 12. The V gene's germline CDR1 is SEHNR and CDR2 FQNEAQ (reference sequence). Here the CDR3 reads CASSAGQGMKGYGYTF. Written as DNA, the CDR3 is TGTGCCAGCAGCGCAGGACAGGGGATGAAAGGGTATGGCTACACCTTC.